This is a list of T cell receptor beta chains from one sample in a study of identical twins. Each CDR3 protein is one row after TCRdb ran MiXCR on the 5' RACE reads. The profile shows over 200,000 distinct CDR3 sequences, roughly 7.1% of them singletons. This same sample was also part of a study on T cells expressing NK-cell markers.

The sample taken for sequencing was CD8+ T cells sorted from blood. Receptors originate from a woman between 18 and 29 years old in good health. Both conserved end residues are part of each CDR3. D genes are given only for firm matches. Size is stated for part of the rows, as once, few or many counts, or as a class when the clone is expanded.

>TRBV6-1|TRBD2|TRBJ2-1|-
CASSIAGGTYNEQFF
TGTGCCAGCAGTATAGCGGGGGGAACCTACAATGAGCAGTTCTTC
>TRBV12-3/TRBV12-4|TRBD1|TRBJ2-7|many
CASSLDGTGVAEQYF
TGTGCCAGCAGTTTAGATGGGACAGGGGTCGCCGAGCAGTACTTC
>TRBV4-1|-|TRBJ2-7|-
CASSHQNDGTYEQYF
TGCGCCAGCAGCCACCAGAACGACGGAACCTACGAGCAGTACTTC
>TRBV12-5|-|TRBJ2-1|-
CASGPYTTGNEQFF
TGTGCTAGTGGTCCCTATACAACAGGGAATGAGCAGTTCTTC
>TRBV7-9|TRBD1|TRBJ1-2|-
CASSWDRGNYGYTF
TGTGCCAGCAGCTGGGACAGGGGAAACTATGGCTACACCTTC
>TRBV9|TRBD2|TRBJ2-1|-
CASSSRDYDVFF
TGTGCCAGCAGCTCCCGGGACTACGACGTATTCTTC
>TRBV12-3/TRBV12-4|TRBD1|TRBJ1-6|-
CASRDRGEYSPLHF
TGTGCCAGCAGGGACAGGGGTGAATACTCACCCCTCCACTTT
>TRBV5-3|-|TRBJ1-1|-
CARGPGPPNTEAFF
TGTGCCAGGGGCCCCGGGCCACCGAACACTGAAGCTTTCTTT
>TRBV11-2|-|TRBJ2-4|few
CASSLSEGTKNIQYF
TGTGCCAGCAGCTTATCCGAGGGGACCAAAAACATTCAGTACTTC
>TRBV6-5|TRBD1|TRBJ1-1|few
CASSFWTGRNTEAFF
TGTGCCAGCAGTTTTTGGACAGGGAGGAACACTGAAGCTTTCTTT
>TRBV7-2|-|TRBJ2-4|-
CASSPSPRGAKNIQYF
TGTGCCAGCAGCCCTTCTCCGAGAGGGGCCAAAAACATTCAGTACTTC
>TRBV7-9|TRBD1|TRBJ1-1|few
CASSLVSGGDTEAFF
TGTGCCAGCAGCTTAGTTTCAGGGGGGGACACTGAAGCTTTCTTT
>TRBV9|TRBD2|TRBJ2-1|few
CASSGTGAGGPYEQFF
TGTGCCAGCAGCGGTACAGGAGCGGGAGGGCCCTATGAGCAGTTCTTC
>TRBV12-3/TRBV12-4|-|TRBJ2-7|many
CASTNSRKSYEQYF
TGTGCCAGCACCAATTCTAGAAAGTCCTACGAGCAGTACTTC
>TRBV6-2/TRBV6-3|-|TRBJ2-2|few
CASSYGATNTGELFF
TGTGCCAGCAGTTACGGGGCTACCAACACCGGGGAGCTGTTTTTT
>TRBV25-1|-|TRBJ1-1|-
CASRGTAQNTEAFF
TGTGCCAGCAGGGGGACCGCTCAGAACACTGAAGCTTTCTTT
>TRBV29-1|-|TRBJ1-2|many
CSVEDLRRGGYTF
TGCAGCGTTGAAGATCTGCGGAGGGGGGGCTACACCTTC
>TRBV29-1|-|TRBJ2-1|-
CSVGIPRGGDNEQFF
TGCAGCGTTGGAATCCCCCGTGGCGGGGACAATGAGCAGTTCTTC
>TRBV6-2/TRBV6-3|TRBD1|TRBJ1-1|few
CATDRGEPEAFF
TGTGCCACGGACAGGGGTGAACCTGAAGCTTTCTTT
>TRBV11-2|TRBD1|TRBJ2-1|few
CASSAWDREDISYNEQFF
TGTGCCAGCAGCGCATGGGACAGGGAGGATATCTCCTACAATGAGCAGTTCTTC
>TRBV20-1|TRBD1|TRBJ1-5|-
CSARDARGTGDLPQHF
TGCAGTGCTAGAGATGCGCGCGGGACAGGGGATTTGCCCCAGCATTTT
>TRBV4-3|TRBD1|TRBJ1-1|few
CASSQGQFHPEAFF
TGCGCCAGCAGCCAGGGACAGTTCCATCCTGAAGCTTTCTTT
>TRBV11-2|TRBD2|TRBJ2-5|few
CASSLFGGGQETQYF
TGTGCCAGCAGCTTATTCGGCGGGGGCCAAGAGACCCAGTACTTC
>TRBV9|TRBD2|TRBJ2-1|many
CASSVTSSGVLGEQFF
TGTGCCAGCAGCGTAACGTCTAGCGGGGTATTAGGTGAGCAGTTCTTC
>TRBV3-1|TRBD1|TRBJ2-7|many
CASSQTGGYEQYF
TGTGCCAGCAGCCAGACAGGGGGCTACGAGCAGTACTTC
>TRBV5-6|-|TRBJ1-3|few
CASSPTGASAGNTIYF
TGTGCCAGCAGCCCCACCGGAGCTTCGGCGGGAAACACCATATATTTT
>TRBV2|-|TRBJ2-1|-
CASSTGTIDEQFF
TGTGCCAGCAGTACCGGGACAATCGATGAGCAGTTCTTC
>TRBV6-2/TRBV6-3|-|TRBJ2-7|many
CASSYEGQRQYF
TGTGCCAGCAGTTACGAGGGCCAGCGGCAGTACTTC
>TRBV4-3|-|TRBJ2-7|-
CASSQDRVGEQYF
TGCGCCAGCAGCCAAGATAGGGTAGGCGAGCAGTACTTC
>TRBV29-1|TRBD1|TRBJ2-1|few
CSGTGTGIYNEQFF
TGCAGCGGCACCGGGACAGGGATTTACAATGAGCAGTTCTTC
>TRBV7-9|-|TRBJ1-5|many
CASSKGGGNQPQHF
TGTGCCAGCAGCAAGGGGGGGGGCAATCAGCCCCAGCATTTT
>TRBV10-1|-|TRBJ1-5|many
CASKKGPQPQHF
TGCGCCAGCAAGAAGGGGCCCCAGCCCCAGCATTTT
>TRBV7-9|-|TRBJ2-5|many
CASSLVVADQETQYF
TGTGCCAGCAGCTTAGTTGTGGCGGACCAAGAGACCCAGTACTTC
>TRBV5-6|TRBD1|TRBJ2-7|-
CASSAGQGDEQYF
TGTGCCAGCAGCGCGGGACAGGGGGACGAGCAGTACTTC
>TRBV27|TRBD2|TRBJ2-3|-
CAIRGLAGSDTQYF
TGTGCCATCCGGGGACTAGCGGGATCAGATACGCAGTATTTT
>TRBV27|-|TRBJ2-3|many
CASSFDRITDTQYF
TGTGCCAGCAGTTTCGACAGAATCACAGATACGCAGTATTTT
>TRBV25-1|-|TRBJ2-1|few
CASGFAAHSSYNEQFF
TGTGCCAGCGGTTTTGCGGCCCACAGCTCCTACAATGAGCAGTTCTTC
>TRBV7-2|-|TRBJ2-5|few
CASSLEVRQETQYF
TGTGCCAGCAGCTTAGAAGTCCGGCAAGAGACCCAGTACTTC
>TRBV2|TRBD1|TRBJ1-5|many
CASNQGGYSNQPQHF
TGTGCCAGCAATCAGGGGGGCTACAGCAATCAGCCCCAGCATTTT
>TRBV12-3/TRBV12-4|-|TRBJ1-5|few
CASSLGAPDNQPQHF
TGTGCCAGCAGCCTGGGGGCGCCGGACAATCAGCCCCAGCATTTT
>TRBV10-3|-|TRBJ2-2|-
CAISTGRELFF
TGTGCCATCAGCACAGGTCGGGAGCTGTTTTTT
>TRBV7-9|TRBD2|TRBJ2-3|many
CASSPGLAGPTDTQYF
TGTGCCAGCAGCCCCGGACTAGCGGGTCCCACAGATACGCAGTATTTT
>TRBV14|TRBD2|TRBJ2-7|many
CASSPTSGLKYF
TGTGCCAGCAGTCCTACTAGCGGCCTCAAGTACTTC
>TRBV19|TRBD2|TRBJ2-3|-
CASSHWMAGGSDTDTQYF
TGTGCCAGTAGTCATTGGATGGCGGGAGGGTCGGACACAGATACGCAGTATTTT
>TRBV12-3/TRBV12-4|TRBD1|TRBJ2-7|many
CASSFLTGGEYEQYF
TGTGCCAGCAGTTTCTTAACAGGGGGCGAGTACGAGCAGTACTTC
>TRBV10-3|TRBD2|TRBJ2-1|few
CAISEGAGRLNEQFF
TGTGCCATCAGTGAGGGAGCGGGACGGCTCAATGAGCAGTTCTTC
>TRBV15|-|TRBJ2-5|few
CATSRVQGETQYF
TGTGCCACCAGCAGAGTGCAGGGGGAGACCCAGTACTTC
>TRBV6-2/TRBV6-3|TRBD2|TRBJ2-1|few
CASSGLAEYNEQFF
TGTGCCAGCAGCGGACTAGCGGAGTACAATGAGCAGTTCTTC
>TRBV7-9|-|TRBJ1-2|-
CASSLGHDPKWGYTF
TGTGCCAGCAGCTTAGGACACGATCCAAAGTGGGGCTACACCTTC
>TRBV20-1|TRBD2|TRBJ2-3|few
CSAHLAGRSTDTQYF
TGCAGTGCTCACCTAGCGGGACGAAGCACAGATACGCAGTATTTT
>TRBV27|-|TRBJ2-7|-
CAARRGASGEQYF
TGTGCCGCAAGGCGGGGCGCATCCGGCGAGCAGTACTTC
>TRBV9|-|TRBJ2-1|few
CASSVTGGEDNEQFF
TGTGCCAGCAGCGTAACCGGAGGGGAGGACAATGAGCAGTTCTTC
>TRBV6-5|-|TRBJ2-1|-
CASSYWESGEQFF
TGTGCCAGCAGTTATTGGGAGTCGGGTGAGCAGTTCTTC
>TRBV6-2/TRBV6-3|TRBD2|TRBJ2-6|-
CASRRSGRAMGANVLTF
TGTGCCAGCAGAAGGAGCGGGAGGGCAATGGGGGCCAACGTCCTGACTTTC
>TRBV5-1|-|TRBJ1-2|-
CASSSNQDGNYGYTF
TGCGCCAGCAGCTCCAACCAGGACGGAAACTATGGCTACACCTTC
>TRBV11-2|-|TRBJ2-7|few
CASSLDIGQSYEQYF
TGTGCCAGCAGCTTAGATATTGGACAGAGCTACGAGCAGTACTTC